The rows below give T cell receptor beta chains drawn from one sample of a study of breast tumors, draining lymph nodes, adjacent tissues. A single record per CDR3 protein comes from TCRdb applying MiXCR to the multiplex PCR reads. The table lists 200,000 to 250,000 distinct CDR3 sequences, 32% of them singletons. The sequencing input was axillary lymph node tissue. The receptors shown here come from a female donor with breast cancer. Some clones in this sample may be carry-over from other donors' samples. Both conserved end residues are part of each CDR3. The D gene is left open where the match is weak. Size is omitted from some rows. Given values are once, few, many or a class for expanded clones.

V gene,clone size,J gene,D gene,CDR3 protein,CDR3 DNA
TRBV7-2,many,TRBJ1-5,.,CASSHDGPNQPQHF,TGTGCCAGCAGCCACGACGGGCCCAATCAGCCCCAGCATTTT
TRBV20-1,many,TRBJ2-7,.,CSASPGRREQYF,TGCAGTGCTAGTCCAGGGCGGAGGGAGCAGTACTTC
TRBV5-1,many,TRBJ1-5,.,CASSLEQVRKPQHF,TGCGCCAGCAGCTTGGAACAGGTTAGGAAGCCCCAGCATTTT
TRBV6-5,few,TRBJ1-3,.,CASSHRGDRGNTIYF,TGTGCCAGCAGTCACCGAGGGGATCGGGGAAACACCATATATTTT
TRBV5-1,many,TRBJ1-1,.,CASSLGVTEAFF,TGCGCCAGCAGCTTAGGGGTTACTGAAGCTTTCTTT
TRBV5-1,few,TRBJ1-1,TRBD1,CASSLLGRGLNTEAFF,TGCGCCAGCAGCTTGTTGGGCAGGGGGCTGAACACTGAAGCTTTCTTT
TRBV5-1,many,TRBJ1-2,.,CASSGDGMGGGYTF,TGCGCCAGCAGCGGGGACGGGATGGGAGGTGGCTACACCTTC
TRBV12-3/TRBV12-4,many,TRBJ1-6,.,CASRRQGYSPLHF,TGTGCCAGCAGACGGCAGGGATATTCACCCCTCCACTTT
TRBV9,.,TRBJ1-5,.,CASSGPGVGNQPQHF,TGTGCCAGCAGCGGCCCCGGAGTTGGGAATCAGCCCCAGCATTTT
TRBV19,many,TRBJ2-3,TRBD2,CASSSAGGTDTQYF,TGTGCCAGTAGTAGCGCGGGAGGCACAGATACGCAGTATTTT
TRBV2,.,TRBJ1-2,TRBD1,CASSWTGLYDYGYTF,TGTGCCAGCAGTTGGACAGGCCTGTATGACTATGGCTACACCTTC
TRBV20-1,many,TRBJ1-6,TRBD1,CSAGTDYNSPLHF,TGCAGTGCTGGGACAGACTATAATTCACCCCTCCACTTT
TRBV7-9,.,TRBJ2-5,TRBD1,CASSQPGTGLGGRRDETQYF,TGTGCCAGCAGCCAGCCCGGGACAGGGTTGGGCGGGAGAAGGGACGAGACCCAGTACTTC
TRBV7-2,many,TRBJ2-1,.,CASSLHYNEQFF,TGTGCCAGCAGCTTACACTACAATGAGCAGTTCTTC
TRBV6-5,many,TRBJ1-6,.,CASSYSARGTYNSPLHF,TGTGCCAGCAGTTACTCGGCCAGGGGTACCTATAATTCACCCCTCCACTTT
TRBV20-1,.,TRBJ1-1,.,CSARWVTEAFF,TGCAGTGCTAGGTGGGTGACTGAAGCTTTCTTT
TRBV20-1,many,TRBJ2-1,TRBD1,CSARQGSSYNEQFF,TGCAGTGCCAGACAGGGGAGCTCCTACAATGAGCAGTTCTTC
TRBV2,many,TRBJ1-5,.,CASSAGGGQWNQPQHF,TGTGCCAGCAGTGCCGGGGGGGGCCAATGGAATCAGCCCCAGCATTTT
TRBV9,many,TRBJ2-1,.,CASSQPGGNALSYNEQFF,TGTGCCAGCAGCCAACCAGGGGGGAACGCCCTCTCCTACAATGAGCAGTTCTTC
TRBV7-6,many,TRBJ2-2,.,CASRRTVSGELFF,TGTGCCAGCAGACGAACAGTATCCGGGGAGCTGTTTTTT
TRBV4-1,.,TRBJ2-2,TRBD2,CASRLAGGAGELFF,TGCGCCAGCAGGCTAGCGGGAGGGGCCGGGGAGCTGTTTTTT
TRBV20-1,many,TRBJ2-5,.,CSARDERTQSF,TGCAGTGCTAGAGATGAGCGGACCCAGTCCTTC
TRBV28,.,TRBJ1-1,.,CASSLVRGYAEAFF,TGTGCCAGCAGTTTAGTGAGGGGGTACGCTGAAGCTTTCTTT
TRBV7-2,many,TRBJ2-1,TRBD2,CASSQQLAGGGISSYNEQFF,TGTGCCAGCAGCCAACAACTAGCGGGAGGGGGTATCAGCTCCTACAATGAGCAGTTCTTC
TRBV20-1,many,TRBJ1-4,.,CSASPRGREKLFF,TGCAGTGCTAGCCCGAGGGGTCGGGAAAAACTGTTTTTT
TRBV20-1,many,TRBJ2-7,.,CSAGHNYEQYF,TGCAGTGCGGGACACAACTACGAGCAGTACTTC
TRBV5-6,many,TRBJ1-4,TRBD1,CASSLRTGEGEKLFF,TGTGCCAGCAGCCTTCGGACAGGGGAGGGAGAAAAACTGTTTTTT
TRBV12-5,many,TRBJ2-4,.,CASGLVKNIQYF,TGTGCTAGTGGTTTGGTCAAAAACATTCAGTACTTC
TRBV2,many,TRBJ2-4,TRBD2,CAGLTSGRTKNIQYF,TGTGCCGGATTGACTAGCGGGAGAACCAAAAACATTCAGTACTTC
TRBV5-8,.,TRBJ2-7,.,CASSLAQGAYEQYF,TGTGCCAGCAGCTTGGCCCAGGGCGCCTACGAGCAGTACTTC
TRBV12-3/TRBV12-4,.,TRBJ1-1,.,CASSFAVNTEAFF,TGTGCCAGCAGTTTTGCGGTGAACACTGAAGCTTTCTTT
TRBV29-1,.,TRBJ2-1,.,CSSVSVSYNEQFF,TGCAGCTCCGTGTCGGTCTCCTACAATGAGCAGTTCTTC
TRBV6-5,many,TRBJ1-6,.,CASSHSPREVGDLHF,TGTGCCAGCAGTCACTCACCCCGGGAGGTGGGAGACCTCCACTTT
TRBV6-1,many,TRBJ1-2,.,CASSERQELAYGYTF,TGTGCCAGCAGTGAAAGGCAGGAGTTGGCCTATGGCTACACCTTC
TRBV19,many,TRBJ2-3,TRBD2,CASSMGTTTDTQYF,TGTGCCAGTAGTATGGGGACTACCACAGATACGCAGTATTTT
TRBV29-1,.,TRBJ2-1,TRBD1,CSARTGSYNEQFF,TGCAGCGCAAGGACAGGGTCCTACAATGAGCAGTTCTTC
TRBV12-3/TRBV12-4,many,TRBJ2-1,.,CASRLFNEQFF,TGTGCCAGCAGACTCTTTAATGAGCAGTTCTTC
TRBV27,many,TRBJ2-6,.,CASSSLGSGANVLTF,TGTGCCAGCAGTTCTCTGGGCTCTGGGGCCAACGTCCTGACTTTC
TRBV5-1,many,TRBJ2-3,.,CASSNRGGSTDTQYF,TGCGCCAGCAGCAACAGGGGGGGGAGCACAGATACGCAGTATTTT
TRBV28,many,TRBJ2-7,.,CASSSTGWEQYF,TGTGCCAGCAGTTCCACAGGCTGGGAGCAGTACTTC
TRBV12-3/TRBV12-4,.,TRBJ2-7,TRBD2,CASSFGGGRAYEQYF,TGTGCCAGCAGTTTCGGGGGAGGGCGAGCCTACGAGCAGTACTTC